A single T cell receptor (beta chain) is shown here with its context. Trimming left V 3 bases short and J 4 bases short, with 17 bases between. The V gene's germline CDR1 is DFQATT and CDR2 SNEGSKA (reference sequence). CDR3 length equals 15 residues. One entry per CDR3 protein, called by TCRdb with MiXCR from the multiplex PCR reads. This table holds about 9,600 distinct CDR3 sequences, 42% found once. This sample was included in a study of breast tumors, draining lymph nodes, adjacent tissues. Sequencing input: tumor-adjacent breast tissue. The V call is TRBV20-1, the J call TRBJ2-3, with no clear D. This clonotype was sampled from a female donor with breast cancer. Some clones in this sample may be carry-over from other donors' samples. This chain's CDR3 is CSASPHRFRADTQYF. The CDR3, as DNA: TGCAGTGCTAGTCCTCACCGGTTTCGCGCAGATACGCAGTATTTT.